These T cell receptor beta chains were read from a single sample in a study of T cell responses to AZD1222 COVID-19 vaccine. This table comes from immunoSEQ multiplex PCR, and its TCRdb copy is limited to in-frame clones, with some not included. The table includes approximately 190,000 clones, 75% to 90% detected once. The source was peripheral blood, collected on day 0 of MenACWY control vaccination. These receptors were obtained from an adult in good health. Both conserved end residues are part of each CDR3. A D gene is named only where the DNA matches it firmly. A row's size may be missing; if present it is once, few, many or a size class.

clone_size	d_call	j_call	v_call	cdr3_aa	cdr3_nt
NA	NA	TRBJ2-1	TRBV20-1	CSARQNEQFF	TGCAGTGCTAGACAGAATGAGCAGTTCTTC
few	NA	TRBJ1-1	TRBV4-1	CASSQDWGVGTEAFF	TGCGCCAGCAGCCAAGATTGGGGCGTAGGAACTGAAGCTTTCTTT
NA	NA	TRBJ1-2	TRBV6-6	CASSPREGKGYTF	TGTGCCAGCAGTCCCCGGGAGGGTAAAGGCTACACCTTC
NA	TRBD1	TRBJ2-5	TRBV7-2	CASSLEPDRGETQYF	TGTGCCAGCAGCTTAGAGCCCGACAGGGGGGAGACCCAGTACTTC
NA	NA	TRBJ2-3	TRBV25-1	CASSKEADTQYF	TGTGCCAGCAGTAAGGAGGCAGATACGCAGTATTTT
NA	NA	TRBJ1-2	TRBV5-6	CASNLGGYGYTF	TGTGCCAGCAACCTAGGGGGCTATGGCTACACCTTC
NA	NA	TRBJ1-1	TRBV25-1	CASSAGNTEAFF	TGTGCCAGCAGCGCGGGGAACACTGAAGCTTTCTTT
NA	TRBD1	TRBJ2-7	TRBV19	CASSIGTGGYEQYF	TGTGCCAGTAGTATCGGGACAGGGGGCTACGAGCAGTACTTC
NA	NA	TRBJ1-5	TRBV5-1	CASSLGVSNQPQHF	TGCGCCAGCAGCCTGGGTGTGAGCAATCAGCCCCAGCATTTT
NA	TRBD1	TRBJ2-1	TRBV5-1	CASSLRQGLEGEQFF	TGCGCCAGCAGCTTAAGACAGGGGCTCGAGGGTGAGCAGTTCTTC
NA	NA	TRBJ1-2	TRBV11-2	CASSFEQGRIHHYGYTF	TGTGCCAGCAGCTTTGAACAGGGAAGGATTCACCACTATGGCTACACCTTC
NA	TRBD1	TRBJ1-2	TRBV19	CASSPRDRVSGYTF	TGTGCCAGTAGCCCCCGGGACAGGGTCAGTGGCTACACCTTC
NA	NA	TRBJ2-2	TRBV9	CASTPRGFPIGELFF	TGTGCCAGCACCCCACGGGGGTTCCCAATTGGGGAGCTGTTTTTT
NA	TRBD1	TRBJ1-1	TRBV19	CASSGQVYTEAFF	TGTGCCAGTAGTGGACAGGTGTACACTGAAGCTTTCTTT
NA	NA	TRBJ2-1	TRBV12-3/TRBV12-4	CASSFSGNEQFF	TGTGCCAGCAGTTTCAGCGGGAATGAGCAGTTCTTC
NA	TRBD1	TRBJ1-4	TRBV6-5	CASSQPGTGNEKLFF	TGTGCCAGCAGCCAACCCGGGACAGGGAATGAAAAACTGTTTTTT
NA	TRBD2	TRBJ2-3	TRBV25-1	CASSIPGLSHTQYF	TGTGCCAGCAGTATACCGGGACTAAGCCATACGCAGTATTTT
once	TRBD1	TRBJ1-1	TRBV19	CASSIYRGGTEAFF	TGTGCCAGTAGTATTTACAGGGGCGGAACTGAAGCTTTCTTT
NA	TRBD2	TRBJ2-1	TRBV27	CASSTRGPRTSGSFPEQFF	TGTGCCAGCAGCACCAGGGGGCCTAGGACTAGCGGGAGTTTCCCTGAGCAGTTCTTC
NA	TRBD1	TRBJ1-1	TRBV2	CASREDRANTEAFF	TGTGCCAGCAGAGAGGACAGGGCCAACACTGAAGCTTTCTTT
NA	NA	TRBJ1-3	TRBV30	CAWSRQGSGNTIYF	TGTGCCTGGAGTCGTCAGGGTTCTGGAAACACCATATATTTT
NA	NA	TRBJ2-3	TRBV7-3	CASSLRGRSSTDTQYF	TGTGCCAGCAGCTTGCGGGGGCGCTCTAGCACAGATACGCAGTATTTT
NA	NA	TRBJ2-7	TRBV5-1	CASKGGNEQYF	TGCGCCAGCAAAGGCGGAAACGAGCAGTACTTC
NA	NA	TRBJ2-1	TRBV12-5	CASGLFPGNEQFF	TGTGCTAGTGGTTTGTTTCCCGGAAACGAGCAGTTCTTC
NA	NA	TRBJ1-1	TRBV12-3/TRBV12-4	CASSLKRDTEAFF	TGTGCCAGCAGTCTAAAACGGGACACTGAAGCTTTCTTT
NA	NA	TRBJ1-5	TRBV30	CAWSGRGNQPQHF	TGTGCCTGGAGCGGGAGGGGGAATCAGCCCCAGCATTTT
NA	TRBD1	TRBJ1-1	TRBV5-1	CASSIGQGSNTEAFF	TGCGCCAGCAGCATCGGACAGGGCTCGAACACTGAAGCTTTCTTT
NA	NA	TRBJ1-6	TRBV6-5	CASSYVDNSPLHF	TGTGCCAGCAGTTACGTAGATAATTCACCCCTCCACTTT
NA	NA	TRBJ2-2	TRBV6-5	CASSLELSNTGELFF	TGTGCCAGCAGTCTCGAGCTCTCAAACACCGGGGAGCTGTTTTTT
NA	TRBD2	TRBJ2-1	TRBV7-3	CASSLDPAGGPRQFF	TGTGCCAGCAGCTTAGATCCAGCGGGGGGGCCAAGACAGTTCTTC
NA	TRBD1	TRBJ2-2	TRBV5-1	CASSEQGTGELFF	TGCGCCAGCAGCGAACAGGGGACCGGGGAGCTGTTTTTT
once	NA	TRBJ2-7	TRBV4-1	CASSQGTNSYEQYF	TGCGCCAGCAGCCAAGGAACGAATTCATACGAGCAGTACTTC